The 30 T cell receptor beta chains in this list originate from one sample, sequenced in a study of CD4 T cells in relation to SARS-CoV-2 and coronaviruses. Sequenced by immunoSEQ multiplex PCR; TCRdb stores in-frame clones only, minus some. The sample consists of 27,000 or so clones, 60% to 85% of them appearing once. No cognate antigen is known for these TCRs. CD4+ T cells from unexposed donors were obtained before the COVID-19 pandemic (2011-2018). The cells were cultured for under twelve days before CD4+ T cells were isolated. Sequenced: CD4+ T cells from PBMCs, cultured in vitro. The receptors shown here come from a human donor in good health.

V is TRBV30 and J is TRBJ2-2; the D gene is possibly TRBD2 (6 bases). The germline CDR1 and CDR2 sequences are GTSNPN and SVGIG (reference sequence). This CDR3 is built from 14 residues. With 2 bases removed from V and 4 bases from J, the gap between germline ends came to 11 bases. CDR3 in amino acids: CAWSLASRTGELFF. CDR3 DNA sequence: TGTGCCTGGAGTCTAGCGTCGCGCACCGGGGAGCTGTTTTTT.

The chain links TRBV2 to TRBJ2-7; weak D call: TRBD2 (6 bases). The V gene's germline CDR1 is SNHLY and CDR2 FYNNEI. V was pared by 4 bases and J by 5 bases, with 15 bases between. This CDR3 comprises 14 residues. The CDR3 DNA is TGTGCCAGCAGTGTAGGGCTAGCGATCGACGAGCAGTACTTC. This codes for CASSVGLAIDEQYF. The full variable domain, completed using reference TRBV2 and TRBJ2-7, is EPEVTQTPSHQVTQMGQEVILRCVPISNHLYFYWYRQILGQKVEFLVSFYNNEISEKSEIFDDQFSVERPDGSNFTLKIRSTKLEDSAMYFCASSVGLAIDEQYFGPGTRLTVT.

V gene TRBV28 combines with J gene TRBJ1-2, with TRBD1 matching 8 bases. Per germline, CDR1 MDHEN and CDR2 SYDVKM. Unmatched junction bases numbered 0, after V lost 6 bases and J lost 3 bases. The CDR3 extends over 12 amino acids. The CDR3 spells CASRTGDYGYTF. In DNA, the CDR3 is TGTGCCAGCAGGACAGGGGACTATGGCTACACCTTC.

V and J are TRBV29-1 and TRBJ2-3, with D perhaps given as TRBD1 or TRBD2 (6 bases each). This CDR3 is 13 amino acids long. With 6 bases removed from V and 6 bases from J, the gap between germline ends came to 16 bases. The germline CDR1 and CDR2 sequences are SQVTM and ANQGSEA. The CDR3 loop is CSVPTGAGDTQYF. As DNA, the CDR3 is TGCAGCGTCCCAACGGGGGCTGGGGATACGCAGTATTTT.

In its sample, this clone was seen a few times. The chain recombines TRBV21-1 with TRBJ1-1. TRBV21-1 is reported as a pseudogene. The length of the CDR3 is 17 residues. Written as DNA, the CDR3 is TGTGCCAGCAGCAAAGAGTTATTGGCAGCACCTAACACTGAAGCTTTCTTT. It is translated as CASSKELLAAPNTEAFF.

This CDR3 is CASRDRVYEQYF. The CDR3 DNA reads as TGTGCCAGCAGGGACAGGGTCTACGAGCAGTACTTC. The chain employs TRBV25-1 and TRBJ2-7, with 8 bases identical to TRBD1. Trimming cost V 6 bases and J 3 bases; bases outside gene matches: 1. Per germline, CDR1 MGHDK and CDR2 SYGVNS. The CDR3 runs 12 residues.

With respect to this clone: One end of the junction varies from germline; a read error may be responsible. The V call is TRBV6-1, the J call TRBJ2-7, with 7 bases that match TRBD2. CDR3 length: 14 amino acids. Germline V lookup: CDR1 MNHNS, CDR2 SASEGT. CDR3 residues: CASSEAGSSYEQYF. Here the CDR3 DNA reads TGTGCCAGCAGCGAAGCGGGGAGCTCCTACGAGCAGTACTTC.

The rearrangement uses TRBV6-5 and TRBJ1-5; no clear D. The V gene's germline CDR1 is MNHEY and CDR2 SVGAGI. V was clipped by 8 bases and J by 2 bases, with 10 bases between them. This CDR3 is built from 13 residues. In nucleotides, the CDR3 is TGTGCCAGCCACTTCGGGGGCAATCAGCCCCAGCATTTT. Translation: CASHFGGNQPQHF.

V usage is TRBV9 and J usage is TRBJ1-4, with 7 positions matching TRBD1. Germline-derived CDR1 and CDR2 are SGDLS and YYNGEE. The CDR3 has 15 amino acids. V dropped 4 bases and J dropped 4; count of bases not matched to a gene: 7. CDR3 nucleotide sequence: TGTGCCAGCAGCCTCCGACAGGGTATTAATGAAAAACTGTTTTTT. Encoded protein: CASSLRQGINEKLFF.

The V gene is TRBV5-1, the J gene TRBJ2-2; D might be TRBD1 (6 bases). Germline V gene data show CDR1 as SGHRS and CDR2 as YFSETQ. Trimming stripped 6 bases from V and 2 bases from J, with 11 bases between. This CDR3 contains 14 residues. The CDR3 DNA reads TGCGCCAGCACCCAGGGGAGTAACACCGGGGAGCTGTTTTTT. As protein: CASTQGSNTGELFF.

V and J are TRBV18 and TRBJ2-5, with 8 nucleotides matching TRBD1. Germline V gene sequence: CDR1 KGHSH, CDR2 LQKENI. The CDR3 has 16 residues. The J segment lost 4 bases and the V segment lost 4 bases, leaving 11 bases of the junction unmatched. CDR3 in amino acids: CASSLNPQGAGETQYF. The CDR3 coding sequence is TGTGCCAGCTCACTCAACCCCCAGGGGGCTGGAGAGACCCAGTACTTC.

The rearrangement uses TRBV3-1 (or the pseudogene TRBV3-2) and TRBJ2-1; TRBD2 aligns across 12 bases. With V trimmed by 4 bases and J by 4 bases, 2 bases remained unmatched. Germline CDR1 reads LGHDT; CDR2 reads YNNKEL (reference sequence). The CDR3 extends over 15 amino acids. This CDR3 is CASSLLAGGYNEQFF. The CDR3 nucleotides are TGTGCCAGCAGCCTACTAGCGGGGGGATACAATGAGCAGTTCTTC.

J is TRBJ2-3 and V is TRBV3-1 (or the pseudogene TRBV3-2), with TRBD2 matching over 12 bases. Germline CDR1 reads LGHDT; CDR2 reads YNNKEL (reference sequence). CDR3 length: 16 residues. The V gene end was trimmed by 0 bases and the J gene end by 4 bases; junction bases not matched to a gene: 2. The CDR3 sequence: CASSQERLAGADTQYF. CDR3 bases: TGTGCCAGCAGCCAAGAAAGACTAGCGGGGGCAGATACGCAGTATTTT.

The chain has TRBV5-5 and TRBJ1-2, with a tentative D call TRBD1 (5 bases). In germline, CDR1 is SGHKS, CDR2 YYEKEE (reference sequence). CDR3 length: 14 amino acids. V lost 0 bases to trimming and J lost 6 bases, with 12 bases between them. The DNA for the CDR3 is TGTGCCAGCAGCTTGGGAGGGCAGGGAGATGGCTACACCTTC. Protein: CASSLGGQGDGYTF.

This chain connects TRBV6-5 to TRBJ2-2; no definite D call. This CDR3 spans 13 amino acids. Between the trimmed V and J ends, which lost 8 bases and 0 bases, there was a span of 7 bases. Per germline, CDR1 MNHEY and CDR2 SVGAGI. CDR3 loop: CASHSPNTGELFF. The CDR3 coding sequence is TGTGCCAGCCATTCCCCGAACACCGGGGAGCTGTTTTTT.

The V and J genes are TRBV5-8 and TRBJ1-1, with TRBD1 identical over 8 bases. The CDR3 extends over 14 amino acids. J was trimmed by 4 bases and V by 4 bases; bases with no gene match: 6. Germline assignment: CDR1 SGHTS and CDR2 YDEGEE. The DNA of the CDR3 is TGTGCCAGCAGCAACAGGGGGAGAAGCACTGAAGCTTTCTTT. This encodes CASSNRGRSTEAFF.

The chain has TRBV19 and TRBJ1-3, with D hard to call. Germline lookup yields CDR1 LNHDA and CDR2 SQIVND (reference sequence). This CDR3 contains 14 residues. Deletions cut 6 bases from V and 3 bases from J, with 12 bases between. CDR3 nucleotide sequence: TGTGCCAGTAGCTCTTGGGAAGATGGAAACACCATATATTTT. This sequence encodes CASSSWEDGNTIYF.

The gene calls are TRBV7-2 and TRBJ2-1, with 7 bases that match TRBD2. Per the germline V gene, CDR1 is SGHTA and CDR2 is FQGNSA. The V gene end was trimmed by 1 base and the J gene end by 7 bases; junction bases not matched to a gene: 7. This CDR3 contains 15 residues. The CDR3 protein is CASSLDGGYRNEQFF. CDR3 in DNA: TGTGCCAGCAGCTTAGACGGGGGGTATAGGAATGAGCAGTTCTTC.

The chain links TRBV3-1 (or the pseudogene TRBV3-2) to TRBJ2-7; D uncertain. The V gene's germline CDR1 is LGHDT and CDR2 YNNKEL (reference sequence). Trimming took 1 base from V and 7 from J, leaving 5 bases between them. The length of the CDR3 is 11 residues. Here the CDR3 DNA reads TGTGCCAGCAGCCAAGTCAGGGAGCAGTACTTC. This gives the protein CASSQVREQYF.

This clone was detected only once. The genes are TRBV6-2 or TRBV6-3 and TRBJ1-2, with D perhaps matching TRBD1 (6 bases). V lost 2 bases, J lost 3 bases, and 13 bases lay in between. This CDR3 has 15 residues. Germline CDR1 is MNHEY and CDR2 is SVGEGT. The CDR3 DNA is TGTGCCAGCAGTTACGGGGGGCGCGTTGACTATGGCTACACCTTC. This translates into CASSYGGRVDYGYTF.

The V call is TRBV9, the J call TRBJ1-3; D gene ambiguous. The germline V gene has CDR1 SGDLS and CDR2 YYNGEE. Trimming shortened V by 0 bases and J by 0 bases, and 7 bases separated the two germline ends. The CDR3 consists of 15 residues. The CDR3 DNA sequence: TGTGCCAGCAGCGTAGGGGTAGACTCTGGAAACACCATATATTTT. It is translated as CASSVGVDSGNTIYF.

The CDR3 DNA is TGTGCCAGTAGTATTGGGGGGACAGGGCTGGGGCAGTTCTTC. Amino acid sequence: CASSIGGTGLGQFF. The gene calls are TRBV19 and TRBJ2-1; TRBD1 aligns across 9 bases. After removal of 3 bases from V and 12 bases from J, the junction contained 9 bases not matched to a gene. This CDR3 spans 14 amino acids. Looked up from germline, CDR1 is LNHDA and CDR2 is SQIVND (reference sequence).

This chain uses TRBV6-2 or TRBV6-3 with TRBJ2-1, with D possibly TRBD1 on 6 matching bases. Trimming removed 0 bases at V and 5 bases at J, with 20 bases between. Per germline, CDR1 MNHEY and CDR2 SVGEGT. The CDR3 is made up of 18 amino acids. DNA of the CDR3: TGTGCCAGCAGTTACTCGAACCTTTTGGCAGGGGAGAACAATGAGCAGTTCTTC. Translating it yields CASSYSNLLAGENNEQFF.

The chain has TRBV2 and TRBJ1-2; tentatively, D is TRBD1 (5 bases). Germline lookup yields CDR1 SNHLY and CDR2 FYNNEI. The CDR3 extends over 16 amino acids. V shed 6 bases and J shed 2 bases, with 19 bases lying between them. The CDR3 DNA sequence: TGTGCCAGCAGATTGAGGGGCCTCCAAATGAACTATGGCTACACCTTC. Translated: CASRLRGLQMNYGYTF.

The chain joins TRBV11-3 to TRBJ2-2; D possibly matches TRBD1 or TRBD2 (6 bases each). Trimming pared 4 bases from V and 5 bases from J, leaving 14 bases between. CDR3 size: 15 residues. Germline CDR1 reads SGHNT; CDR2 reads YENEEA. The CDR3, as DNA: TGTGCCAGCAGCTGGACGGGGGCAGGTACCGGGGAGCTGTTTTTT. It translates to CASSWTGAGTGELFF. The full variable domain, with the rest looked up from reference TRBV11-3 and TRBJ2-2, is EAGVVQSPRYKIIEKKQPVAFWCNPISGHNTLYWYLQNLGQGPELLIRYENEEAVDDSQLPKDRFSAERLKGVDSTLKIQPAELGDSAVYLCASSWTGAGTGELFFGEGSRLTVL.

The CDR3 DNA reads as TGCGCCAGCAGCCAAGGGGCAGGGGGAACCGGTTATGGCTACACCTTC. It yields the protein CASSQGAGGTGYGYTF. The chain is built from TRBV4-3 and TRBJ1-2; 7 bases are shared with TRBD1. The germline CDR1 and CDR2 sequences are LGHNA and YSLEER. The CDR3 totals 16 residues. V lost 1 base and J lost 5; bases outside the gene matches: 10.

J is TRBJ1-3 and V is TRBV2; D gene unclear. V gave up 1 base and J gave up 3 bases, with 10 bases separating them. The CDR3 runs to 15 residues. Germline V gene sequence: CDR1 SNHLY, CDR2 FYNNEI. The chain's CDR3 is CASSEEGGLGNTIYF. CDR3 bases: TGTGCCAGCAGTGAAGAAGGAGGGCTTGGAAACACCATATATTTT.

The CDR3 spells CSVGHGQRGTEAFF. The CDR3 DNA reads TGCAGCGTTGGCCACGGACAGAGGGGGACTGAAGCTTTCTTT. The chain has TRBV29-1 and TRBJ1-1, with D possibly being TRBD1 (6 bases). The CDR3 is made up of 14 amino acids. The germline V gene encodes CDR1 SQVTM and CDR2 ANQGSEA. The V end lost 4 bases, the J end lost 5 bases, and 17 bases lay between the germline ends.

The chain recombines TRBV5-8 with TRBJ2-7; D not certain. The CDR3 consists of 12 residues. Germline CDR1 is SGHTS and CDR2 is YDEGEE. V dropped 4 bases and J dropped 7 bases, with 12 bases sitting between them. As DNA, the CDR3 is TGTGCCAGCAGCCGATCCCTTGCGGAGCAGTACTTC. Protein product: CASSRSLAEQYF.

The table lists this clone with a few counts. CDR3 nucleotide sequence: TGCGCCAGCAGCCAGGGACAGGGGGGTAATGAAAAACTGTTTTTT. Translation: CASSQGQGGNEKLFF. This chain links TRBV4-3 with TRBJ1-4; 11 bases are shared with TRBD1. The CDR3 length is 15 residues. V was pared by 3 bases and J by 4 bases, with 1 base of the junction left unmatched. Germline loops: CDR1 LGHNA, CDR2 YSLEER.